The 19 T cell receptor beta chains below come from one sample, sequenced in a study of blood T cell repertoires in COVID-19. The repertoire was sequenced with immunoSEQ multiplex PCR; TCRdb's copy has only in-frame clones and lacks some. The sample has roughly 240,000 clones, around nine tenths seen once; the top ten hold under 2%. The sequenced sample was peripheral blood. Receptors originate from a woman between 55 and 75 years old who had recovered from COVID-19.

This chain uses TRBV5-1 with TRBJ1-1; TRBD1 aligns across 10 bases. This CDR3 contains 13 residues. Germline CDR1 SGHRS, CDR2 YFSETQ. After removal of 0 bases from V and 12 bases from J, the junction contained 5 bases not matched to a gene. The CDR3 spells CASSLGTGGLTFF. CDR3 nucleotides: TGCGCCAGCAGCTTGGGGACAGGGGGATTGACTTTCTTT.

The genes are TRBV14 and TRBJ1-1; D unresolved. Germline assignment: CDR1 SGHDN and CDR2 FVKESK. V shed 4 bases and J shed 1 base, with 7 bases lying between them. The CDR3 consists of 13 residues. The CDR3 region is CASSPQRNTEAFF. For the CDR3, the DNA is TGTGCCAGCAGCCCCCAGCGGAACACTGAAGCTTTCTTT.

This clone is a singleton in its sample. This CDR3 is also generated by other DNA sequences in the sample. The chain employs TRBV5-1 and TRBJ2-7; 8 bases match TRBD1. Trimming took 2 bases from V and 0 from J; bases not matched to a gene: 1. This CDR3 spans 14 amino acids. Germline-derived CDR1 and CDR2 are SGHRS and YFSETQ. CDR3 bases: TGCGCCAGCAGCTTTCAGGGGGCCTCCTACGAGCAGTACTTC. Protein product: CASSFQGASYEQYF.

V gene TRBV7-9 combines with J gene TRBJ1-1; the D gene is possibly TRBD1 (5 bases). Germline V gives CDR1 SEHNR, CDR2 FQNEAQ (reference sequence). Trimming took off 8 bases at V and 0 bases at J, with 25 bases between the two ends. The CDR3 is 18 amino acids. The CDR3, as DNA: TGTGCCAGCGCGACCGAGCGGGGCACCGGCGGGGTGAACACTGAAGCTTTCTTT. It yields the protein CASATERGTGGVNTEAFF.

This clone is a singleton in its sample. The V call is TRBV5-6, the J call TRBJ2-4; TRBD2 agrees at 12 bases. CDR3 length: 15 residues. With 9 bases clipped from V and 8 bases from J, the junction kept 12 bases outside the gene matches. CDR1 SGHDT and CDR2 YYEEEE come from the germline V gene. The CDR3 sequence: CATQTSGGVRDIQYF. For the CDR3, the DNA is TGTGCCACCCAGACTAGCGGGGGTGTTCGGGACATTCAGTACTTC. Full variable domain (rest looked up from reference TRBV5-6 and TRBJ2-4): DAGVTQSPTHLIKTRGQQVTLRCSPKSGHDTVSWYQQALGQGPQFIFQYYEEEERQRGNFPDRFSGHQFPNYSSELNVNALLLGDSALYLCATQTSGGVRDIQYFGAGTRLSVL.

The chain is built from TRBV18 and TRBJ1-2, with a possible D match to TRBD1 (5 bases). Germline assignment: CDR1 KGHSH and CDR2 LQKENI. The CDR3 sequence is 15 residues long. V lost 1 base, J lost 4 bases, and 13 bases lay in between. The DNA of the CDR3 is TGTGCCAGCTCACCACGGGAGGGGTCGAGCTATGGCTACACCTTC. This codes for CASSPREGSSYGYTF.

The chain carries TRBV5-1 and TRBJ2-5, with D perhaps TRBD2 (6 bases). Trimming removed 4 bases from V and 2 bases from J, with 12 bases in between. CDR3 length: 14 residues. In germline, CDR1 is SGHRS, CDR2 YFSETQ. CDR3 coding DNA: TGCGCCAGCAGCCCGGGACTTAAACAAGAGACCCAGTACTTC. Amino acids: CASSPGLKQETQYF.

The table lists this clone with a count of one. The chain has TRBV11-1 and TRBJ2-2; D perhaps matches TRBD2 (6 bases). Germline CDR1 and CDR2: SGHAT and FQDESV (reference sequence). V shed 5 bases and J shed 1 base, with 8 bases lying between them. The CDR3 loop spans 14 amino acids. The CDR3 DNA follows: TGTGCCAGCAGCCTGGGGGGGAACACCGGGGAGCTGTTTTTT. Translation gives CASSLGGNTGELFF. The whole variable domain, filled in from reference TRBV11-1 and TRBJ2-2, reads EAEVAQSPRYKITEKSQAVAFWCDPISGHATLYWYRQILGQGPELLVQFQDESVVDDSQLPKDRFSAERLKGVDSTLKIQPAELGDSAMYLCASSLGGNTGELFFGEGSRLTVL.

The chain joins TRBV6-1 to TRBJ2-2; 7 positions match TRBD1. Germline V gives CDR1 MNHNS, CDR2 SASEGT. The V and J ends lost 3 bases and 0 bases, in that order; junction bases with no gene match: 7. The CDR3 has 17 residues. DNA for the CDR3: TGTGCCAGCAGTGATGTAGTAGGGGGCGCGAACACCGGGGAGCTGTTTTTT. Amino acid sequence: CASSDVVGGANTGELFF.

This clone was observed a handful of times. V and J are TRBV28 and TRBJ2-7; 10 nucleotides match TRBD2. Germline V gene lookup returns CDR1 MDHEN and CDR2 SYDVKM. CDR3 size: 18 residues. The V segment lost 3 bases and the J segment 5 bases; nucleotides outside the gene matches: 16. DNA of the CDR3: TGTGCCAGCAGTTTCCAATACGGACTAGCGGCCGGGGGCCACGAGCAGTACTTC. Translation gives CASSFQYGLAAGGHEQYF.

In its sample, this clone was seen once. This sequence joins TRBV3-1 (or the pseudogene TRBV3-2) and TRBJ1-4, with D perhaps TRBD1 (5 bases). V lost 0 bases, J lost 6 bases, and 11 bases lay in between. This CDR3 comprises 15 residues. The germline gives CDR1 LGHDT, CDR2 YNNKEL (reference sequence). In DNA, the CDR3 is TGTGCCAGCAGCCAAGACGGGTGGGGGGATGAAAAACTGTTTTTT. It translates to CASSQDGWGDEKLFF.

The V and J genes are TRBV21-1 and TRBJ2-4; the DNA was not used to check the table's D call, TRBD2. TRBV21-1 is a recognized pseudogene. CDR3 length equals 18 residues. This CDR3 reads CASSSRTSGNSYKNIQYF. For the CDR3, the DNA is TGTGCCAGCAGCTCCCGGACTAGCGGGAACTCGTACAAAAACATTCAGTACTTC.

This chain links TRBV28 with TRBJ2-7; weak D call: TRBD1 (6 bases). The CDR3 extends over 14 amino acids. V was trimmed by 4 bases and J by 0 bases, leaving 10 bases between them. The germline V gene encodes CDR1 MDHEN and CDR2 SYDVKM. This chain's CDR3 is CASSSQGHSYEQYF. The CDR3 coding sequence is TGTGCCAGCAGTTCACAGGGTCACTCCTACGAGCAGTACTTC.

The chain uses TRBV5-8 and TRBJ2-4; 7 positions agree with TRBD2. Germline V gene lookup returns CDR1 SGHTS and CDR2 YDEGEE. The CDR3 totals 17 residues. Losses at the gene ends were 1 base for V and 6 bases for J; bases not matched to a gene: 13. DNA for the CDR3: TGTGCCAGCAGCTTGTACGCCGGGACTAAGGCGAGAAACATTCAGTACTTC. This codes for CASSLYAGTKARNIQYF.

This chain uses TRBV4-1 with TRBJ2-3; 8 positions agree with TRBD2. Losses at the gene ends were 4 bases for V and 6 bases for J; bases not matched to a gene: 6. The CDR3 is made up of 14 amino acids. Germline V gene lookup returns CDR1 MGHRA and CDR2 YSYEKL. DNA for the CDR3: TGCGCCAGCAGCCTCGGACTAGCATCCGATACGCAGTATTTT. Protein product: CASSLGLASDTQYF.

The gene calls are TRBV10-1 and TRBJ2-1, with D possibly matching TRBD2 (7 bases). Germline V lookup: CDR1 WNHNN, CDR2 SYGVQD (reference sequence). The V gene lost 8 bases and the J gene lost 7 bases, with 21 bases spanning the gap. The CDR3 has 15 amino acids. The CDR3 DNA sequence: TGCGCCAGCTCGGGCGGGGGCAGAAAACTGAATGAGCAGTTCTTC. Protein sequence: CASSGGGRKLNEQFF.

The chain has TRBV14 and TRBJ2-7; unclear D gene. The V and J ends lost 1 base and 2 bases respectively, with 12 bases between them. This CDR3 is 15 amino acids long. CDR1 SGHDN and CDR2 FVKESK come from the germline V gene. DNA for the CDR3: TGTGCCAGCAGCCAAGGGCTGGAACAGACCTACGAGCAGTACTTC. This sequence encodes CASSQGLEQTYEQYF.

This chain's CDR3 is CAVRTAGGSGELFF. CDR3 bases: TGTGCCGTTAGAACAGCGGGGGGCTCCGGGGAGCTGTTTTTT. The chain joins TRBV3-1 (or the pseudogene TRBV3-2) to TRBJ2-2, with 9 positions matching TRBD2. The CDR3 is 14 amino acids. Germline lookup yields CDR1 LGHDT and CDR2 YNNKEL (reference sequence). V gave up 11 bases and J gave up 6 bases; unmatched junction bases: 10.

The rearrangement links TRBV3-1 (or the pseudogene TRBV3-2) to TRBJ1-5, with a weak D call TRBD1 (5 bases). Germline CDR1 is LGHDT and CDR2 is YNNKEL (reference sequence). Trimming pared 6 bases from V and 3 bases from J, leaving 9 bases between. CDR3 length: 13 amino acids. The CDR3 loop reads CASRSRDNQPQHF. The CDR3 DNA is TGTGCCAGCAGGTCCAGGGACAATCAGCCCCAGCATTTT.